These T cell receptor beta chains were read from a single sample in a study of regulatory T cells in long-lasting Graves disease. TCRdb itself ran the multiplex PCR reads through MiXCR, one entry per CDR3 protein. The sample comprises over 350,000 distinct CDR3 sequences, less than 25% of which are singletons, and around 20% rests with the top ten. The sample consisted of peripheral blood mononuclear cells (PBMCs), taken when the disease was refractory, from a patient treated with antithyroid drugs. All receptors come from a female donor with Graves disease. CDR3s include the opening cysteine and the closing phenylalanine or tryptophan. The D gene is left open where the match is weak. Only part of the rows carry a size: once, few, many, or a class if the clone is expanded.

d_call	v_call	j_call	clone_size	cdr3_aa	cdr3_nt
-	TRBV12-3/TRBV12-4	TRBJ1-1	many	CASSRHVNTEAFF	TGTGCCAGCAGTCGACACGTGAACACTGAAGCTTTCTTT
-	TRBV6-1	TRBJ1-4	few	CASSHTSVGPNEKLFF	TGTGCCAGCAGCCACACTTCGGTGGGGCCTAATGAAAAACTGTTTTTT
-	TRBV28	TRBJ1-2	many	CASQPGRVYGYTF	TGTGCCAGCCAACCGGGACGGGTCTATGGCTACACCTTC
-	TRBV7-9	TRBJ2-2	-	CASSLTDRELFF	TGTGCCAGCAGCCTAACGGACCGGGAGCTGTTTTTT
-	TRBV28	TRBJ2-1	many	CASSFNSGNNEQFF	TGTGCCAGCAGTTTCAATAGCGGAAACAATGAGCAGTTCTTC
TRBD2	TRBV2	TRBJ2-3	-	CASARAGTSATDTQYF	TGTGCCAGCGCTAGGGCCGGGACTAGCGCCACAGATACGCAGTATTTT
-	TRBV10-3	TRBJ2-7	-	CATRNTYEQYF	TGTGCCACCAGAAATACCTACGAGCAGTACTTC
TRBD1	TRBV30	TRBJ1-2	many	CAWTRDRDYGYTF	TGTGCCTGGACGCGGGACAGGGACTATGGCTACACCTTC
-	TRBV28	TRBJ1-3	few	CASSLLRGGYSGNTIYF	TGTGCCAGCAGTTTATTACGTGGGGGGTACTCTGGAAACACCATATATTTT
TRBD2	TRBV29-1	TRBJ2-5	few	CSVRGLAGLETQYF	TGCAGCGTCCGGGGACTAGCAGGGCTTGAGACCCAGTACTTC
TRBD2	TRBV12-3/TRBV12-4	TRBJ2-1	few	CASSLGTRASNEQFF	TGTGCCAGCAGTTTGGGGACTAGGGCCAGCAATGAGCAGTTCTTC
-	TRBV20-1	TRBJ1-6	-	CSARGREADNSPLHF	TGCAGTGCTAGAGGGAGGGAGGCGGATAATTCACCCCTCCACTTT
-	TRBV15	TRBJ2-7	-	CATSRDPNHPGQLPYEQYF	TGTGCCACCAGCAGAGATCCCAACCATCCAGGGCAGTTACCCTACGAGCAGTACTTC
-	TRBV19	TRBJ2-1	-	CASSISFGNEQFF	TGTGCCAGTAGTATAAGTTTCGGTAATGAGCAGTTCTTC
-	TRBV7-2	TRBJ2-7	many	CASRKFIGGRYEQYF	TGTGCCAGCAGAAAATTTATTGGCGGCCGCTACGAGCAGTACTTC
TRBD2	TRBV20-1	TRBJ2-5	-	CSARPSGRETQYF	TGCAGTGCTAGACCTAGCGGCCGGGAGACCCAGTACTTC
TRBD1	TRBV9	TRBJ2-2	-	CASSVSTGDVVFAGELFF	TGTGCCAGCAGCGTATCTACAGGGGATGTCGTATTTGCCGGGGAGCTGTTTTTT